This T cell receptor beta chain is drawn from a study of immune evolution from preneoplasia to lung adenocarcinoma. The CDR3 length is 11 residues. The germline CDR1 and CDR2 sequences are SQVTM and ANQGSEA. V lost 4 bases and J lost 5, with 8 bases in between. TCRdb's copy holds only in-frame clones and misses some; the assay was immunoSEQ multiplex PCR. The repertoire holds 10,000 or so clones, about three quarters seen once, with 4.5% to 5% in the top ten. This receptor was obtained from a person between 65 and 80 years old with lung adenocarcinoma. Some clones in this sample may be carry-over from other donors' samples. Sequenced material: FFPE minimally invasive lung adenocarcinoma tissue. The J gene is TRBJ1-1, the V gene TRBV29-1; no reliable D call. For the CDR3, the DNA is TGCAGCGTTGCGTTGGGGACTGAAGCTTTCTTT. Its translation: CSVALGTEAFF.